Given below is one TCR beta chain in context. The antigen is undetermined. The data are from a study of OX40 agonist ivuxolimab in advanced cancers. Study-wide context: Dosing consisted of intravenous ivuxolimab at 0.01 to 10 mg/kg every 2 weeks. Regarding the study as a whole: Expanded clones were, on average, more numerous among CD8+ T cells than CD4+. Both blood CD4+ and CD8+ T cells showed clonal growth by week 6 at 0.1 to 3.0 mg/kg.

Generated by immunoSEQ multiplex PCR, the TCRdb table keeps only in-frame clones and is missing some. Of about 61,000 clones listed, 75% to 90% were seen once; the top ten hold roughly 0.6%. This CDR3 is 15 amino acids long. Per germline, CDR1 SGHNT and CDR2 YENEEA. The J segment lost 9 bases and the V segment lost 5 bases, leaving 11 bases of the junction unmatched. This specimen consisted of CD4+ or CD8+ T cells sorted from blood, obtained in a trial of the OX40 agonist ivuxolimab. The clonotype comes from an adult with an advanced solid tumor such as melanoma, head and neck, liver or kidney cancer. This sequence joins TRBV11-3 and TRBJ2-1, with 9 positions matching TRBD2. The CDR3 loop reads CASSRPAGGSAEQFF. CDR3 bases: TGTGCCAGCAGCAGACCTGCGGGAGGGTCTGCTGAGCAGTTCTTC.